The 15 T cell receptor beta chains below come from one sample, sequenced in a study of cytotoxic CD8 clonotypes in ibrutinib-treated CLL. Some clones are missing from TCRdb's copy, which holds only in-frame ones; the method was immunoSEQ multiplex PCR. The data contain approximately 120,000 clones, under 90% of them seen just once; the ten biggest clones take up around 3%. The source was PBMCs, collected after 24 months of ibrutinib treatment. The receptor set was obtained from a human donor with chronic lymphocytic leukemia.

The rearrangement links TRBV5-1 to TRBJ2-7; the match to TRBD1 covers 9 bases. With 4 bases clipped from V and 2 bases from J, the junction kept 4 bases outside the gene matches. CDR3 size: 14 residues. CDR1 and CDR2 from the germline V gene are SGHRS and YFSETQ. The CDR3 DNA reads as TGCGCCAGCAGCGTCGACAGGGGGGCCTACGAGCAGTACTTC. Its protein product is CASSVDRGAYEQYF.

The CDR3: CASSTAGANVLTF. CDR3 nucleotide sequence: TGCGCCAGCAGCACAGCTGGGGCCAACGTCCTGACTTTC. The chain couples TRBV10-1 to TRBJ2-6, with D unresolved. V dropped 6 bases and J dropped 2 bases, with 5 bases sitting between them. Germline V gene data show CDR1 as WNHNN and CDR2 as SYGVQD (reference sequence). The CDR3 totals 13 residues.

The chain employs TRBV9 and TRBJ1-2; perhaps TRBD1 as D (6 bases). Germline V CDR1 and CDR2: SGDLS, YYNGEE. Trimming removed 0 bases from V and 4 bases from J, with 19 bases in between. The CDR3 spans 17 residues. The CDR3 DNA sequence: TGTGCCAGCAGCGTAGTACCTTCGGTAGTGGACAGCTATGGCTACACCTTC. It encodes CASSVVPSVVDSYGYTF. The whole variable domain, remainder taken from reference TRBV9 and TRBJ1-2, is DSGVTQTPKHLITATGQRVTLRCSPRSGDLSVYWYQQSLDQGLQFLIQYYNGEERAKGNILERFSAQQFPDLHSELNLSSLELGDSALYFCASSVVPSVVDSYGYTFGSGTRLTVV.

The chain's CDR3 is CASSQDWAGGRYEQFF. CDR3 in DNA: TGCGCCAGCAGCCAAGATTGGGCGGGGGGGCGATATGAGCAGTTCTTC. The chain employs TRBV4-3 and TRBJ2-1, with 9 bases identical to TRBD2. Germline V gives CDR1 LGHNA, CDR2 YSLEER. After removal of 0 bases from V and 8 bases from J, the junction contained 8 bases not matched to a gene. The CDR3 length is 16 residues.

The rearrangement uses TRBV10-3 and TRBJ1-6, with a weak D call TRBD1 (6 bases). The ends were cut back, 6 bases at V and 8 bases at J, with 17 bases in the middle. The length of the CDR3 is 15 residues. CDR1 is ENHRY and CDR2 is SYGVKD in the germline V gene. The CDR3 DNA reads TGTGCCATCAGGAGGGCAATACAGGGACATTCACCCCTCCACTTT. Amino acids: CAIRRAIQGHSPLHF.

The CDR3 nucleotides are TGTGCCAGCAGCTCGACTAGCGGGGGGTACTACAATGAGCAGTTCTTC. Translating gives CASSSTSGGYYNEQFF. The chain carries TRBV7-3 and TRBJ2-1, with 13 bases matching TRBD2. Germline values: CDR1 SGHTA, CDR2 FQGTGA. This CDR3 has 16 amino acids. The trim removed 4 bases at V and 3 bases at J, leaving 3 bases unmatched. Full variable domain (rest looked up from reference TRBV7-3 and TRBJ2-1): GAGVSQTPSNKVTEKGKYVELRCDPISGHTALYWYRQSLGQGPEFLIYFQGTGAADDSGLPNDRFFAVRPEGSVSTLKIQRTERGDSAVYLCASSSTSGGYYNEQFFGPGTRLTVL.

The chain is built from TRBV19 and TRBJ2-2, with TRBD2 matching over 9 bases. Unmatched junction bases numbered 8, after V lost 6 bases and J lost 0 bases. The CDR3 totals 17 residues. CDR1 is LNHDA, CDR2 SQIVND, per germline (reference sequence). CDR3 DNA: TGTGCCAGTAGCGATATTCCTAGCGGGGCGAACACCGGGGAGCTGTTTTTT. Translation: CASSDIPSGANTGELFF.

J is TRBJ1-5 and V is TRBV4-1, with a tentative D call TRBD1 (5 bases). Between the trimmed V and J ends, which lost 0 bases and 4 bases, there was a span of 7 bases. Germline V lookup: CDR1 MGHRA, CDR2 YSYEKL. The CDR3 has 14 amino acids. The CDR3 DNA reads as TGCGCCAGCAGCCAAGAAGAGGGGAATCAGCCCCAGCATTTT. Its protein is CASSQEEGNQPQHF.

V usage is TRBV7-8 and J usage is TRBJ2-7; the match to TRBD1 covers 10 bases. The CDR3 totals 14 residues. The ends lost 1 base at V and 5 bases at J; junction bases unmatched: 2. Germline values: CDR1 SGHVS, CDR2 FQNEAQ. CDR3 protein: CASSLVGTGDEQYF. CDR3 sequence (DNA): TGTGCCAGCAGCTTAGTTGGGACAGGGGACGAGCAGTACTTC.

V and J are TRBV6-4 and TRBJ2-2; the D gene is possibly TRBD2 (6 bases). The germline gives CDR1 MRHNA, CDR2 SNTAGT. The CDR3 covers 15 residues. Trimming cost V 6 bases and J 5 bases, with 16 bases left between them. CDR3 amino acids: CASRPPGEDTGELFF. The CDR3 nucleotides are TGTGCCAGCAGACCCCCGGGGGAGGATACCGGGGAGCTGTTTTTT.

V gene TRBV30 combines with J gene TRBJ2-3; the D gene is possibly TRBD1 (5 bases). Germline values: CDR1 GTSNPN, CDR2 SVGIG (reference sequence). The CDR3 is made up of 14 amino acids. The ends were cut back, 0 bases at V and 5 bases at J, with 12 bases in the middle. For the CDR3, the DNA is TGTGCCTGGAGTGTATTGGCTAGGGGAGATACGCAGTATTTT. Its protein is CAWSVLARGDTQYF.

V gene TRBV19 combines with J gene TRBJ1-5; D might be TRBD1 (5 bases). CDR3 size: 16 residues. The V gene's germline CDR1 is LNHDA and CDR2 SQIVND (reference sequence). Trimming removed 7 bases from V and 0 bases from J, with 16 bases in between. The CDR3 here is CASNQGRPLSNQPQHF. The CDR3, as DNA: TGTGCCAGTAACCAGGGACGACCCCTTAGCAATCAGCCCCAGCATTTT.

The chain combines TRBV25-1 with TRBJ1-1; D possibly corresponds to TRBD1 (5 bases). The CDR3 spans 14 residues. Trimming pared 4 bases from V and 5 bases from J, leaving 14 bases between. Germline V gene sequence: CDR1 MGHDK, CDR2 SYGVNS. This CDR3 reads CASSAPGIGTEAFF. CDR3 bases: TGTGCCAGCAGTGCACCAGGGATCGGGACTGAAGCTTTCTTT.

The chain employs TRBV28 and TRBJ2-7; D is ambiguous. This CDR3 has 12 amino acids. V lost 5 bases, J lost 1 base, and 6 bases lay in between. The germline gives CDR1 MDHEN, CDR2 SYDVKM. CDR3 amino acids: CASSLQSYEQYF. CDR3 bases: TGTGCCAGCAGTCTACAATCCTACGAGCAGTACTTC.

The CDR3 DNA follows: TGTGCCAGCAACACAGGGGAAAACATTCAGTACTTC. As protein: CASNTGENIQYF. V usage is TRBV7-9 and J usage is TRBJ2-4, with 7 bases aligning to TRBD1. This CDR3 spans 12 amino acids. CDR1 and CDR2 (germline): SEHNR, FQNEAQ (reference sequence). V was clipped by 7 bases and J by 5 bases; unmatched bases: 2.